The 5 T cell receptor beta chains listed next were all sequenced from one sample in a study of CD8+CD57+ T cells in acquired aplastic anemia. TCR beta VDJ and CDR3 were profiled, and genomic DNA was the template. Each CDR3 protein gets one entry after TCRdb re-called the reads with MiXCR. The data show 55,000 to 60,000 distinct CDR3 sequences, about 56% seen once. The authors sequenced patients whose flow cytometry had shown CD8+CD57+ cell expansion. Sequencing was carried out using sorted CD4+, CD8+, or CD8+CD57+ T cells (not recorded which) from PBMCs. The receptor set was obtained from a human donor with aplastic anemia.

Only a few counts were recorded for this clonotype. The chain carries TRBV5-6 and TRBJ2-2, with unresolved D. CDR3 length equals 13 residues. Trimming shortened V by 1 base and J by 1 base, and 2 bases separated the two germline ends. Germline V gives CDR1 SGHDT, CDR2 YYEEEE. The CDR3 coding sequence is TGTGCCAGCAGCTTGTGGAACACCGGGGAGCTGTTTTTT. Translating it yields CASSLWNTGELFF.

This clonotype occurred many times. V usage is TRBV7-2 and J usage is TRBJ2-1; unclear D gene. This CDR3 is built from 13 residues. From germline, CDR1 is SGHTA and CDR2 FQGNSA. V was trimmed by 5 bases and J by 3 bases, leaving 8 bases between them. CDR3 protein: CASSLENYNEQFF. The CDR3 bases are TGTGCCAGCAGCCTCGAGAACTACAATGAGCAGTTCTTC.

This rearrangement joins TRBV19 to TRBJ1-6; a possible D gene is TRBD1 (5 bases). V lost 9 bases and J 10 bases, leaving 19 bases between the germline ends. This CDR3 is built from 14 residues. CDR1 and CDR2 (germline): LNHDA, SQIVND (reference sequence). Written as DNA, the CDR3 is TGTGCCAGCAGCCAAGGGACGGCACAATCACCCCTCCACTTT. The encoded protein is CASSQGTAQSPLHF.

This clonotype was recorded once. The chain uses TRBV10-1 and TRBJ2-7; D unclear. CDR1 and CDR2 from the germline V gene are WNHNN and SYGVQD (reference sequence). Between the trimmed V and J ends, which lost 2 bases and 4 bases, there was a span of 9 bases. The CDR3 loop spans 13 amino acids. The CDR3, as DNA: TGCGCCAGCAGTGAGAACTACCTATACGAGCAGTACTTC. This sequence encodes CASSENYLYEQYF.

The V call is TRBV11-1, the J call TRBJ2-7; perhaps TRBD2 as D (6 bases). Germline-derived CDR1 and CDR2 are SGHAT and FQDESV (reference sequence). CDR3 length: 13 residues. The V gene lost 1 base and the J gene lost 6 bases, with 10 bases spanning the gap. The CDR3 coding sequence is TGTGCCAGCAGCTTAGGCGGGGTGCGCGAGCAGTACTTC. This sequence encodes CASSLGGVREQYF.